This TCR beta chain was obtained from a study of circulating and synovial CD4+ cells in juvenile arthritis. Study-wide points: CPL versus bulk CD4 samples: T cell genome counts differed by at least an order of magnitude. Circulating pathogenic-like and bulk T cells looked alike by Vbeta family usage.

Assay used: immunoSEQ multiplex PCR; TCRdb lists only in-frame clones, some missing. This sample carries some 15,000 clones, more than 75% of them seen once, and the ten largest clones take approximately 0.71%. This clone has only one observation. Antigen: not known. V dropped 6 bases and J dropped 2 bases, with 10 bases sitting between them. This CDR3 comprises 13 residues. From germline, CDR1 is LNHDA and CDR2 SQIVND (reference sequence). The V gene is TRBV19, the J gene TRBJ1-2, with D possibly matching TRBD1 (5 bases). The sample taken for sequencing was CD4+ T cells from blood. The clonotype comes from a human donor with juvenile idiopathic arthritis. The CDR3 protein is CASRKDSNYGYTF. In nucleotides, the CDR3 is TGTGCCAGTAGGAAAGACAGCAACTATGGCTACACCTTC.